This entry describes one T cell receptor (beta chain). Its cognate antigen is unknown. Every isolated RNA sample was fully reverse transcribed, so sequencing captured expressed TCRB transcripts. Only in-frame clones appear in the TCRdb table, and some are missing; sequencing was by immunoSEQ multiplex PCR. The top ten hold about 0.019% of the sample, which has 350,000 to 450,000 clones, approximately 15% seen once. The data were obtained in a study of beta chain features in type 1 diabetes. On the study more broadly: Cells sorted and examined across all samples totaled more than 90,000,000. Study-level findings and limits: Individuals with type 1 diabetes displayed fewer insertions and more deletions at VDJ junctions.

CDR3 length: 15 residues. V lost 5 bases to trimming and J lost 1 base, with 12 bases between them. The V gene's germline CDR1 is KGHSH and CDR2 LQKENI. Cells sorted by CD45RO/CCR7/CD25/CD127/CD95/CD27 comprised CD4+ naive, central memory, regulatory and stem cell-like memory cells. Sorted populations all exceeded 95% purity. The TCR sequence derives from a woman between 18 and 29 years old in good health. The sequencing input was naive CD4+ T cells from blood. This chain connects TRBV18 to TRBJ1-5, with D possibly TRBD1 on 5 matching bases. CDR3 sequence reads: CASSSDRASNQPQHF. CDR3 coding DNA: TGTGCCAGCTCATCAGACAGAGCAAGCAATCAGCCCCAGCATTTT. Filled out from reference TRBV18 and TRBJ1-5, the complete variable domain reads NAGVMQNPRHLVRRRGQEARLRCSPMKGHSHVYWYRQLPEEGLKFMVYLQKENIIDESGMPKERFSAEFPKEGPSILRIQQVVRGDSAAYFCASSSDRASNQPQHFGDGTRLSIL.